These 3 T cell receptor beta chains came from one sample sequenced in a study of cytomegalovirus exposure and HLA in healthy donors. A multiplex PCR was run with 60 Vbeta primers and 13 Jbeta primers. Assay: immunoSEQ multiplex PCR; the TCRdb copy retains only in-frame clones and omits some. Its listing shows some 71,000 clones. The sequencing input was PBMCs. These receptors were taken from a young woman in good health and CMV-seronegative.

The chain is built from TRBV5-4 and TRBJ1-2, with TRBD1 as a possible D gene (6 bases). The CDR3 has 14 amino acids. Trimming cost V 2 bases and J 4 bases, with 12 bases left between them. CDR1 is SGHNT, CDR2 YYREEE, per germline (reference sequence). The CDR3 is CASSLSGAGYGYTF. DNA for the CDR3: TGTGCCAGCAGCTTATCAGGGGCCGGCTATGGCTACACCTTC.

This chain joins TRBV7-2 and TRBJ1-5, with 10 bases fitting TRBD1. This CDR3 contains 14 residues. Germline lookup yields CDR1 SGHTA and CDR2 FQGNSA. V lost 6 bases and J lost 6; bases outside the gene matches: 5. The CDR3 DNA sequence: TGTGCCAGCAGGCTGACAGGGGGCACTCAGCCCCAGCATTTT. Translating it yields CASRLTGGTQPQHF.

The chain couples TRBV6-1 to TRBJ1-3; D call uncertain. The CDR3 is made up of 13 amino acids. Germline CDR1 MNHNS, CDR2 SASEGT. The V gene lost 7 bases and the J gene lost 2 bases, with 9 bases spanning the gap. The CDR3 loop is CASKATTGNTIYF. CDR3 DNA: TGTGCCAGCAAGGCTACTACTGGAAACACCATATATTTT.